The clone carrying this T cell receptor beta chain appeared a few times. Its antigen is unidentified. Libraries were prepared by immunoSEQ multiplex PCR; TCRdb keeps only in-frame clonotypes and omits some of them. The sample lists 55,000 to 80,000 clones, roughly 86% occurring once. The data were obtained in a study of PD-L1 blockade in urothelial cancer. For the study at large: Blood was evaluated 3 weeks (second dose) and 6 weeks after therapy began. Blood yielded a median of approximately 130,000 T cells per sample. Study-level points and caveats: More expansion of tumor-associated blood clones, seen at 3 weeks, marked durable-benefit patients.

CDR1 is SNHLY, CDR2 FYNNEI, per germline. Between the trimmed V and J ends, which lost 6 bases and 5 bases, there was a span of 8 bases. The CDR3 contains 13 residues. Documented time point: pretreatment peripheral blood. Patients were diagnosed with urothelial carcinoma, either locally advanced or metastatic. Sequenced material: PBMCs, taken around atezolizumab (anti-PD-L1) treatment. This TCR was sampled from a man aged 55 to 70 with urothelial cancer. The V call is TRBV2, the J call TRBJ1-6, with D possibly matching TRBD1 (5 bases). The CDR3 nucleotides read TGTGCCAGCAGGCTGACAGATAATTCACCCCTCCACTTT. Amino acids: CASRLTDNSPLHF.